This TCR beta chain originates from a study of CD8 T cells in ankylosing spondylitis. General study points: Seven to nine highly homologous variants formed a TCR beta motif that appeared characteristic of ankylosing spondylitis blood.

Only a few counts were recorded for this clonotype. Its antigen is not known. The CDR3 runs 14 residues. Trimming left V 5 bases short and J 9 bases short, with 20 bases between. Germline-derived CDR1 and CDR2 are DFQATT and SNEGSKA (reference sequence). TCRdb reprocessed the 5' RACE reads with MiXCR, giving one entry per CDR3 protein. The sample has 670,000 or so distinct CDR3 sequences, around 20% seen once. This receptor was taken from a male donor with ankylosing spondylitis. The specimen sequenced was blood, either unsorted or a sorted T cell fraction (not recorded which). The V call is TRBV20-1, the J call TRBJ2-1; possibly TRBD1 or TRBD2 for D (6 bases each). The CDR3 DNA reads TGCAGTGCTGGGGGTGGGGGGCGCTTCAGTGAGCAGTTCTTC. Amino acids: CSAGGGGRFSEQFF.